Presented here are 27 T cell receptor beta chains from one specimen sequenced in a study of blood T cell repertoires in COVID-19. The protocol was immunoSEQ multiplex PCR, while the TCRdb copy is restricted to in-frame clones and leaves out a portion. The table has about half a million clones, 70% to 90% seen once. Sequenced: peripheral blood. These receptors were taken from a human donor in a cohort sampled during active COVID-19.

This chain uses TRBV30 with TRBJ1-1; D is perhaps TRBD1 (5 bases). The germline V and J ends were trimmed by 1 base and 7 bases, with 19 bases remaining between them. Germline V gene sequence: CDR1 GTSNPN, CDR2 SVGIG (reference sequence). The CDR3 has 15 residues. CDR3 bases: TGTGCCTGGAGTGGCCCGGGGGGTCGCACCTTTGAAGCTTTCTTT. As protein: CAWSGPGGRTFEAFF.

This rearrangement joins TRBV19 to TRBJ2-1; 11 positions match TRBD1. This CDR3 region has 16 residues. CDR1 and CDR2 (germline): LNHDA, SQIVND (reference sequence). J was trimmed by 6 bases and V by 1 base; bases with no gene match: 5. The CDR3 loop is CASSIVGTGGLNEQFF. The CDR3 nucleotides read TGTGCCAGTAGTATAGTTGGGACAGGGGGTCTCAATGAGCAGTTCTTC.

The CDR3 DNA sequence: TGCGCCAGCAGCCCAAGTTTACAGGGTTATTTTAGGGGTTTCTTT. As protein: CASSPSLQGYFRGFF. The J gene is TRBJ1-1, the V gene TRBV4-3, with D tentatively TRBD1 (6 bases). V was shortened by 4 bases and J by 13 bases, with 25 bases between the two germline ends. Looked up from germline, CDR1 is LGHNA and CDR2 is YSLEER. The CDR3 loop spans 15 amino acids.

The V and J genes are TRBV6-1 and TRBJ2-7, with D maybe TRBD1 (5 bases). CDR1 and CDR2 from the germline V gene are MNHNS and SASEGT. Trimming cost V 2 bases and J 1 base, with 6 bases left between them. This CDR3 is built from 13 residues. The CDR3 DNA follows: TGTGCCAGCAGTGAAAGGGGTTCCTACGAGCAGTACTTC. Translation gives CASSERGSYEQYF.

V is TRBV2 and J is TRBJ2-7; 10 nucleotides match TRBD1. CDR3 length: 14 residues. V lost 5 bases, J lost 4 bases, and 5 bases stayed unmatched. Germline V gene sequence: CDR1 SNHLY, CDR2 FYNNEI. Here the CDR3 reads CASSYRDRGYEQYF. CDR3 DNA: TGTGCCAGCAGTTACCGGGACAGGGGATACGAGCAGTACTTC.

The chain carries TRBV28 and TRBJ2-3; D unclear. The CDR3 runs 12 residues. The germline V gene has CDR1 MDHEN and CDR2 SYDVKM. V was clipped by 6 bases and J by 0 bases, with 4 bases between them. Written as DNA, the CDR3 is TGTGCCAGCAGCGGGAGCACAGATACGCAGTATTTT. Translating gives CASSGSTDTQYF.

The V call is TRBV19, the J call TRBJ1-2; 9 bases line up with TRBD1. Germline values: CDR1 LNHDA, CDR2 SQIVND (reference sequence). CDR3 size: 14 residues. V shed 6 bases, J shed 4 bases, and the junction held 6 bases outside the gene matches. The CDR3 DNA is TGTGCCAGTAGACTTACAGGGGGCGCCTATGGCTACACCTTC. Translating it yields CASRLTGGAYGYTF.

The genes are TRBV6-2 or TRBV6-3 and TRBJ1-1, with 7 positions matching TRBD1. This CDR3 contains 19 residues. The germline CDR1 and CDR2 sequences are MNHEY and SVGEGT. V was pared by 6 bases and J by 3 bases, with 22 bases of the junction left unmatched. The CDR3 DNA sequence: TGTGCCAGCAGCCACATGGACAGGCCAACCCCCAGGCCTGACACTGAAGCTTTCTTT. It codes for CASSHMDRPTPRPDTEAFF.

This rearrangement joins TRBV7-2 to TRBJ2-5; 13 bases match TRBD2. The V and J ends lost 4 bases and 5 bases, in that order; junction bases with no gene match: 4. This CDR3 region has 15 residues. The V gene's germline CDR1 is SGHTA and CDR2 FQGNSA. The CDR3 protein is CASSSGLAGAETQYF. The CDR3 DNA reads as TGTGCCAGCAGCTCAGGACTAGCGGGAGCGGAGACCCAGTACTTC.

The J gene is TRBJ1-1, the V gene TRBV25-1, with no clear D. Trimming pared 7 bases from V and 4 bases from J, leaving 13 bases between. This CDR3 region has 13 residues. CDR1 is MGHDK and CDR2 is SYGVNS in the germline V gene. The CDR3 here is CASTLFSGTEAFF. The CDR3 nucleotides are TGTGCCAGCACCCTGTTCAGCGGCACTGAAGCTTTCTTT.

This clone was recorded once. The rearrangement uses TRBV6-8 and TRBJ1-1, with D possibly being TRBD1 (5 bases). The CDR3 is made up of 13 amino acids. CDR1 is MNHGY and CDR2 is SAAAGT in the germline V gene. Between the trimmed V and J ends, which lost 4 bases and 11 bases, there was a span of 17 bases. CDR3 bases: TGTGCCAGCAGTTTTCTGTGGGGGGTATCGGCTTTCTTT. Translation: CASSFLWGVSAFF.

The CDR3 loop is CASSPTSGRAKQYF. In DNA, the CDR3 is TGTGCCAGCAGCCCCACTAGCGGGAGGGCCAAGCAGTACTTC. The J gene is TRBJ2-7, the V gene TRBV3-1 (or the pseudogene TRBV3-2), with 13 bases aligning to TRBD2. The CDR3 covers 14 residues. Germline CDR1 and CDR2: LGHDT and YNNKEL (reference sequence). V trimming: 4 bases; J trimming: 8 bases; junction bases outside the gene matches: 5.

The chain couples TRBV5-1 to TRBJ1-5; 7 bases match TRBD1. Germline V lookup: CDR1 SGHRS, CDR2 YFSETQ. With 2 bases clipped from V and 4 bases from J, the junction kept 6 bases outside the gene matches. This CDR3 has 15 amino acids. This CDR3 reads CASSLGGTANQPQHF. The DNA for the CDR3 is TGCGCCAGCAGCTTAGGCGGGACAGCTAATCAGCCCCAGCATTTT.

This clone was seen just once. The genes are TRBV3-1 (or the pseudogene TRBV3-2) and TRBJ2-1; 11 bases agree with TRBD2. This CDR3 contains 16 residues. V lost 3 bases, J lost 10 bases, and 11 bases stayed unmatched. The V gene's germline CDR1 is LGHDT and CDR2 YNNKEL (reference sequence). This chain's CDR3 is CASSQGLAGGWGEQFF. CDR3 nucleotide sequence: TGTGCCAGCAGCCAGGGGCTAGCGGGAGGTTGGGGAGAGCAGTTCTTC.

V and J are TRBV30 and TRBJ2-1, with D tentatively TRBD1 (6 bases). The CDR3 runs 12 residues. The V and J ends lost 2 bases and 9 bases respectively, with 11 bases between them. From germline, CDR1 is GTSNPN and CDR2 SVGIG (reference sequence). In DNA, the CDR3 is TGTGCCTGGAGTTCCGGACAGATTGAGCAGTTCTTC. Translation gives CAWSSGQIEQFF.

The CDR3 region is CASSFASRNEQFF. Written as DNA, the CDR3 is TGTGCCAGCAGCTTCGCTAGCCGGAATGAGCAGTTCTTC. This rearrangement joins TRBV5-4 to TRBJ2-1; D perhaps matches TRBD2 (5 bases). The V gene lost 2 bases and the J gene lost 7 bases, with 10 bases spanning the gap. The germline V gene has CDR1 SGHNT and CDR2 YYREEE (reference sequence). The length of the CDR3 is 13 residues. Full variable domain (outside the CDR3, taken from reference TRBV5-4 and TRBJ2-1): ETGVTQSPTHLIKTRGQQVTLRCSSQSGHNTVSWYQQALGQGPQFIFQYYREEENGRGNFPPRFSGLQFPNYSSELNVNALELDDSALYLCASSFASRNEQFFGPGTRLTVL.

This clone appeared a few times. This rearrangement joins TRBV5-1 to TRBJ2-1; D not certain. V shed 1 base and J shed 8 bases, with 10 bases lying between them. This CDR3 spans 13 amino acids. Germline CDR1 reads SGHRS; CDR2 reads YFSETQ. The CDR3 sequence: CASSLNEWYEQFF. The CDR3 DNA is TGCGCCAGCAGCTTGAATGAGTGGTATGAGCAGTTCTTC.

This sequence joins TRBV20-1 and TRBJ1-4, with D hard to call. Trimming took off 3 bases at V and 3 bases at J, with 20 bases between the two ends. This CDR3 contains 17 residues. The germline V gene encodes CDR1 DFQATT and CDR2 SNEGSKA (reference sequence). As DNA, the CDR3 is TGCAGTGCTAGTTCCCTTTTCGGGGTGGATTCTAATGAAAAACTGTTTTTT. Its protein is CSASSLFGVDSNEKLFF.

The chain carries TRBV19 and TRBJ2-1; 10 bases match TRBD2. Germline V CDR1 and CDR2: LNHDA, SQIVND (reference sequence). Losses at the gene ends were 8 bases for V and 0 bases for J; bases not matched to a gene: 1. CDR3 length equals 14 residues. This CDR3 reads CASSSGSSYNEQFF. The DNA for the CDR3 is TGTGCCAGTTCTAGCGGGAGCTCCTACAATGAGCAGTTCTTC.

V usage is TRBV7-3 and J usage is TRBJ1-2; D uncertain. Germline V lookup: CDR1 SGHTA, CDR2 FQGTGA. V was shortened by 4 bases and J by 5 bases, with 14 bases between the two germline ends. CDR3 length: 14 amino acids. The CDR3, as DNA: TGTGCCAGCAGCTCCCCCGGGAGACAATATGGCTACACCTTC. Residues: CASSSPGRQYGYTF.

The CDR3 DNA sequence: TGTGCCAGCCAAGACCCAGGGGCGGCCTACACCTTC. Protein sequence: CASQDPGAAYTF. J is TRBJ1-2 and V is TRBV2; D possibly corresponds to TRBD1 (6 bases). CDR1 and CDR2 from the germline V gene are SNHLY and FYNNEI. The CDR3 extends over 12 amino acids. Between the trimmed V and J ends, which lost 8 bases and 10 bases, there was a span of 17 bases.

J is TRBJ2-3 and V is TRBV28; tentative D call: TRBD2 (5 bases). Germline CDR1 and CDR2: MDHEN and SYDVKM. Between the trimmed V and J ends, which lost 7 bases and 1 base, there was a span of 12 bases. This CDR3 region has 14 residues. DNA for the CDR3: TGTGCCAGCAATGGTGGGAGTGGCACAGATACGCAGTATTTT. The encoded protein is CASNGGSGTDTQYF.

This chain uses TRBV27 with TRBJ2-7; no reliable D call. V was trimmed by 3 bases and J by 6 bases, leaving 15 bases between them. Germline CDR1 and CDR2: MNHEY and SMNVEV (reference sequence). The CDR3 length is 14 residues. For the CDR3, the DNA is TGTGCCAGCAGTTTCTCGCATTCTAGTAGCGAGCAGTACTTC. Translation gives CASSFSHSSSEQYF.

The rearrangement joins TRBV18 to TRBJ1-1; TRBD1 is a possible D gene (6 bases). V lost 1 base and J 1 base, leaving 10 bases between the germline ends. The germline CDR1 and CDR2 sequences are KGHSH and LQKENI. CDR3 length: 15 amino acids. The CDR3 bases are TGTGCCAGCTCACCACTTCCGGGACAGAACACTGAAGCTTTCTTT. It specifies CASSPLPGQNTEAFF. Based on the CDR3 plus reference TRBV18 and TRBJ1-1, the full variable domain is NAGVMQNPRHLVRRRGQEARLRCSPMKGHSHVYWYRQLPEEGLKFMVYLQKENIIDESGMPKERFSAEFPKEGPSILRIQQVVRGDSAAYFCASSPLPGQNTEAFFGQGTRLTVV.

V and J are TRBV18 and TRBJ2-7; TRBD1 agrees at 11 bases. J gave up 4 bases and V 6 bases, and 8 bases lay outside the gene matches. In germline, CDR1 is KGHSH, CDR2 LQKENI. The CDR3 length is 15 residues. CDR3 DNA sequence: TGTGCCAGCTCGCTCCGGGACAGGGGGATGTACGAGCAGTACTTC. Protein: CASSLRDRGMYEQYF.

This clone was found once. This chain connects TRBV4-2 to TRBJ2-7, with no clear D. Germline CDR1 is LGHNA and CDR2 is YNFKEQ. The CDR3 has 13 residues. The V end was cut by 0 bases, the J end by 7 bases, with 10 bases between. The CDR3 loop reads CASSQDTGWEQYF. CDR3 sequence (DNA): TGTGCCAGCAGCCAAGATACGGGTTGGGAGCAGTACTTC.

The chain recombines TRBV19 with TRBJ2-5; D unclear. Looked up from germline, CDR1 is LNHDA and CDR2 is SQIVND (reference sequence). V dropped 5 bases and J dropped 5 bases, with 15 bases sitting between them. This CDR3 has 14 residues. CDR3 DNA: TGTGCCAGTAGTGCCCCTGGCGGTCGGGAGACCCAGTACTTC. This translates into CASSAPGGRETQYF.